This T cell receptor (beta chain) was identified in a study of OX40 agonist ivuxolimab in advanced cancers. CDR3 length: 15 amino acids. The ends lost 5 bases at V and 5 bases at J; junction bases unmatched: 2. Germline CDR1 reads MNHEY; CDR2 reads SVGAGI. Only in-frame clones appear in the TCRdb table, and some are missing; sequencing was by immunoSEQ multiplex PCR. The sample records just under 65,000 clones, more than 80% being singletons. The sequences come from CD4+ or CD8+ T cells sorted from blood, collected in a trial of the OX40 agonist ivuxolimab. This clonotype originated in an adult with an advanced solid tumor such as melanoma, head and neck, liver or kidney cancer. The gene calls are TRBV6-5 and TRBJ1-6, with 11 nucleotides matching TRBD1. The CDR3 sequence: CASSRTGGDNSPLHF. CDR3 DNA: TGTGCCAGCAGTCGGACAGGGGGCGATAATTCACCCCTCCACTTT.